These 17 T cell receptor beta chains came from one sample sequenced in a study of blood T cell repertoires in COVID-19. Clones were sequenced by immunoSEQ multiplex PCR, and TCRdb holds only the in-frame ones, with some missing. The table lists about 130,000 clones, around 79% of them singletons. The sample was peripheral blood. All receptors derive from a woman aged 70 to 79 with COVID-19, enrolled during active disease.

This clone was observed a few times. The CDR3 is CASSLQDRGRTYNSPLHF. The CDR3 nucleotides are TGCGCCAGCAGCTTACAGGACAGGGGGCGAACCTATAATTCACCCCTCCACTTT. The rearrangement joins TRBV5-1 to TRBJ1-6, with 11 bases identical to TRBD1. CDR1 and CDR2 from the germline V gene are SGHRS and YFSETQ. The CDR3 spans 18 residues. The V and J ends lost 2 bases and 2 bases, in that order; junction bases with no gene match: 6. Based on the CDR3 plus reference TRBV5-1 and TRBJ1-6, the full variable domain is KAGVTQTPRYLIKTRGQQVTLSCSPISGHRSVSWYQQTPGQGLQFLFEYFSETQRNKGNFPGRFSGRQFSNSRSEMNVSTLELGDSALYLCASSLQDRGRTYNSPLHFGNGTRLTVT.

The chain employs TRBV5-5 and TRBJ1-6, with D possibly matching TRBD1 (6 bases). V was clipped by 0 bases and J by 5 bases, with 12 bases between them. Germline-derived CDR1 and CDR2 are SGHKS and YYEKEE (reference sequence). The CDR3 length is 16 residues. For the CDR3, the DNA is TGTGCCAGCAGCTTGGATTGGGGGCTTAATAATTCACCCCTCCACTTT. Translation: CASSLDWGLNNSPLHF.

This clone was detected a few times. One junction end disagrees with the germline gene, perhaps due to a read error. J is TRBJ1-2 and V is TRBV6-1; 10 positions match TRBD1. The CDR3 is 13 amino acids. Germline V CDR1 and CDR2: MNHNS, SASEGT. The DNA of the CDR3 is TGTGCCAGCAGGGAAGACAGGGGGCAAGGCTACACCTTC. Translation: CASREDRGQGYTF.

The chain employs TRBV12-3 or TRBV12-4 and TRBJ1-2; a weak D match, TRBD1 (6 bases). CDR3 length: 13 amino acids. Trimming removed 4 bases from V and 4 bases from J, with 10 bases in between. The CDR3 reads CASSSGDIYGYTF. DNA for the CDR3: TGTGCCAGCAGTTCAGGGGACATCTATGGCTACACCTTC.

The chain employs TRBV7-2 and TRBJ2-7; perhaps TRBD2 as D (6 bases). From germline, CDR1 is SGHTA and CDR2 FQGNSA. This CDR3 is built from 14 residues. The V end was cut by 4 bases, the J end by 2 bases, with 12 bases between. Here the CDR3 DNA reads TGTGCCAGCAGCTCTGGGGGGTTCCCCTACGAGCAGTACTTC. Amino acid sequence: CASSSGGFPYEQYF.

The CDR3 DNA follows: TGTGCCAGCAGCTGGGGGCGGGATACGCAGTATTTT. Its translation: CASSWGRDTQYF. The chain is built from TRBV6-2 or TRBV6-3 and TRBJ2-3, with D possibly TRBD1 on 6 matching bases. Germline V gene lookup returns CDR1 MNHEY and CDR2 SVGEGT. The V end was cut by 6 bases, the J end by 6 bases, with 10 bases between. The length of the CDR3 is 12 residues.

The chain recombines TRBV11-2 with TRBJ2-3, with TRBD1 identical over 7 bases. V gave up 5 bases and J gave up 1 base; unmatched junction bases: 6. Germline CDR1 SGHAT, CDR2 FQNNGV. The CDR3 is made up of 15 amino acids. The CDR3 DNA reads as TGTGCCAGCAGCCCTCGGGACAGCCGCACAGATACGCAGTATTTT. Translation: CASSPRDSRTDTQYF.

Notes on this clone: Relative to the germline gene, one junction end is altered; a read error may explain this. The chain carries TRBV9 and TRBJ1-1; D call uncertain. From germline, CDR1 is SGDLS and CDR2 YYNGEE. The CDR3 runs 14 residues. The CDR3 protein is CASSPPTPNTEAFF. In DNA form, the CDR3 reads TGTGCCAGCAGCCCACCGACACCAAACACTGAAGCTTTTTTT.

This clone appeared a few times. The chain links TRBV27 to TRBJ2-3; D might be TRBD1 (5 bases). From germline, CDR1 is MNHEY and CDR2 SMNVEV (reference sequence). V was shortened by 5 bases and J by 5 bases, with 8 bases between the two germline ends. The CDR3 contains 12 residues. Here the CDR3 DNA reads TGTGCCAGCAGTCATAGGGGAGATACGCAGTATTTT. It codes for CASSHRGDTQYF.

The genes are TRBV5-6 and TRBJ1-2; D remains ambiguous. Germline V gives CDR1 SGHDT, CDR2 YYEEEE. Trimming cost V 0 bases and J 1 base, with 10 bases left between them. This CDR3 region has 15 residues. The CDR3 DNA sequence: TGTGCCAGCAGCTTGGACAGAAAGCTTAACTATGGCTACACCTTC. Translated, it gives CASSLDRKLNYGYTF.

The J gene is TRBJ2-5, the V gene TRBV3-1 (or the pseudogene TRBV3-2); unclear D gene. V was shortened by 1 base and J by 7 bases, with 19 bases between the two germline ends. The CDR3 extends over 16 amino acids. Per the germline V gene, CDR1 is LGHDT and CDR2 is YNNKEL (reference sequence). The CDR3 region is CASSQVPGATTGTQYF. Written as DNA, the CDR3 is TGTGCCAGCAGCCAAGTCCCTGGAGCCACCACGGGGACCCAGTACTTC.

A few counts support this clone. This chain links TRBV7-3 with TRBJ1-6; 8 bases line up with TRBD1. The CDR3 runs 16 residues. CDR1 SGHTA and CDR2 FQGTGA come from the germline V gene. V lost 4 bases to trimming and J lost 5 bases; unmatched junction nucleotides: 7. The CDR3 region is CASSSQGAGNNSPLHF. In DNA form, the CDR3 reads TGTGCCAGCAGCTCCCAGGGGGCGGGGAATAATTCACCCCTCCACTTT.

The rearrangement uses TRBV28 and TRBJ1-2, with D perhaps TRBD1 (6 bases). Trimming removed 7 bases from V and 8 bases from J, with 23 bases in between. This CDR3 region has 15 residues. Germline loops: CDR1 MDHEN, CDR2 SYDVKM. The CDR3 bases are TGTGCCAGCACCCTACTCGGCGGGGGGGCAGGGGGCTACACCTTC. Encoded protein: CASTLLGGGAGGYTF.

The chain employs TRBV5-6 and TRBJ2-7; D might be TRBD1 (5 bases). CDR1 SGHDT and CDR2 YYEEEE come from the germline V gene. Trimming removed 1 base at V and 3 bases at J, with 5 bases between. The CDR3 sequence is 12 residues long. The CDR3, as DNA: TGTGCCAGCAGCTTGACAGGCTACGAGCAGTACTTC. Translation: CASSLTGYEQYF.

This clone has only a few counts. CDR3 DNA: TGTGCCTGGAGTCCATACGTGAGTGGCTACACCTTC. Protein product: CAWSPYVSGYTF. The chain carries TRBV30 and TRBJ1-2; no firm D call. Germline V gene data show CDR1 as GTSNPN and CDR2 as SVGIG (reference sequence). The CDR3 length is 12 residues. Trimming cost V 2 bases and J 7 bases, with 11 bases left between them.

This chain uses TRBV7-9 with TRBJ1-4; D gene ambiguous. V lost 5 bases and J lost 0, with 10 bases in between. From germline, CDR1 is SEHNR and CDR2 FQNEAQ (reference sequence). The CDR3 contains 15 residues. The CDR3 loop is CASSAGSTTNEKLFF. The CDR3, as DNA: TGTGCCAGCAGCGCCGGGTCCACAACTAATGAAAAACTGTTTTTT. Based on the CDR3 plus reference TRBV7-9 and TRBJ1-4, the full variable domain is DTGVSQNPRHKITKRGQNVTFRCDPISEHNRLYWYRQTLGQGPEFLTYFQNEAQLEKSRLLSDRFSAERPKGSFSTLEIQRTEQGDSAMYLCASSAGSTTNEKLFFGSGTQLSVL.

V usage is TRBV20-1 and J usage is TRBJ2-1; D remains unclear. The CDR3 extends over 11 amino acids. V was trimmed by 2 bases and J by 7 bases, leaving 6 bases between them. Germline V gene lookup returns CDR1 DFQATT and CDR2 SNEGSKA (reference sequence). CDR3 coding DNA: TGCAGTGCTAGAAGAGGAAATGAGCAGTTCTTC. Encoded protein: CSARRGNEQFF.